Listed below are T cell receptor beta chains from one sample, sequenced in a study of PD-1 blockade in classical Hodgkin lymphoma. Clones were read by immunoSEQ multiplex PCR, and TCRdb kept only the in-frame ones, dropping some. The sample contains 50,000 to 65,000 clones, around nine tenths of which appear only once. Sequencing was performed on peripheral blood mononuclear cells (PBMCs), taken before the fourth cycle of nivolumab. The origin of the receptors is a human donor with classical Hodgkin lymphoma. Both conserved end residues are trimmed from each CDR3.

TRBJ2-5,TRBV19,ASSPGDRGGGTQY
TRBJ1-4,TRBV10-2,ASRETEKLF
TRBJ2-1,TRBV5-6,ASSRRGNNEQF
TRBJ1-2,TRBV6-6,ASSYSPANYGYT
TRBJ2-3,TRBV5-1,ASSLTPTSTDTQY
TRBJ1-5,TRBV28,ASSKDRVQPQH
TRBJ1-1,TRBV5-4,ASSMRIWGETF
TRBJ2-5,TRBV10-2,ASRLAGGQETQY
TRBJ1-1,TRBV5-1,ASSLARGGDTEAF
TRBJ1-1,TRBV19,ASSYPGPAF
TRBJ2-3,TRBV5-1,ASSLAPGLTDTQY
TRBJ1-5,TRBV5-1,ASSVDGTWPQH
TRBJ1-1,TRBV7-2,ASSLVLQGGSVVKAF
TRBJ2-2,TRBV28,ASNKRGTTGELF
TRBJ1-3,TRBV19,ASSTLGTSGNTIY
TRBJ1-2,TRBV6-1,ASTTDRSLYGYT
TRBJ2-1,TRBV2,ASMRRGAYNEQF
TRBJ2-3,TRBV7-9,ASRLQGAADTQY
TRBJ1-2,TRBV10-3,AISGGEINYGYT
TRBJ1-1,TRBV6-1,ASSELEGAGNTEAF
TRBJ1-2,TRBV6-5,ASSGDRSWGDGYT
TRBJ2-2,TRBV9,ASSPRLARGGELF
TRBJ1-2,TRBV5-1,ASSSSTGDYGYT
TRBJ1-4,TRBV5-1,ASSLDGGLSYKLF
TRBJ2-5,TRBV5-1,ASSLWTVQETQY
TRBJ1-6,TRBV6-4,ASSDGGPHSPLH
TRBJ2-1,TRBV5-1,ASRIPYNEQF
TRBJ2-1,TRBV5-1,ASSLAGAPYNEQF